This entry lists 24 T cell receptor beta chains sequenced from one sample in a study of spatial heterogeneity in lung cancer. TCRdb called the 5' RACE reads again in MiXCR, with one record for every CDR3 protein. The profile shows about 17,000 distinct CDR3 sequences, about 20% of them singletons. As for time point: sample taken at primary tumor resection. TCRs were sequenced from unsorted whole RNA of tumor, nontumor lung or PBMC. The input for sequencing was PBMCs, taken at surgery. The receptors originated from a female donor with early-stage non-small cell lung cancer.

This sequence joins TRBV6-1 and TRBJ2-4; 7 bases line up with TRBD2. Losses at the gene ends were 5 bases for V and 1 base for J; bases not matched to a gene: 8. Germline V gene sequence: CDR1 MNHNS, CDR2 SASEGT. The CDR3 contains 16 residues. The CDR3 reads CASSSLADLAKNIQYF. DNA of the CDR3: TGTGCCAGCAGTTCGCTAGCGGATCTGGCCAAAAACATTCAGTACTTC.

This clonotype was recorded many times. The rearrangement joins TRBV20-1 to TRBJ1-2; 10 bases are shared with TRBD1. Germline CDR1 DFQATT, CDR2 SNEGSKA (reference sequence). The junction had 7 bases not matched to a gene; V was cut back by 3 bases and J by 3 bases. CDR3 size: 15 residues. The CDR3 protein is CSARSDRGRDYGYTF. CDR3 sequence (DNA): TGCAGTGCTAGGTCCGACAGGGGGCGAGACTATGGCTACACCTTC.

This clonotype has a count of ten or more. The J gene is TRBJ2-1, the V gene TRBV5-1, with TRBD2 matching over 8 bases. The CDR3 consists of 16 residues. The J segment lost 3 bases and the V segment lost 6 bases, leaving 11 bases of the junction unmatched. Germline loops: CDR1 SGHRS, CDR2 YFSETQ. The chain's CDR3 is CASTPVAGILYNEQFF. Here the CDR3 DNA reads TGCGCCAGCACCCCCGTAGCGGGAATCCTCTACAATGAGCAGTTCTTC. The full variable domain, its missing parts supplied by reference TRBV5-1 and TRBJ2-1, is KAGVTQTPRYLIKTRGQQVTLSCSPISGHRSVSWYQQTPGQGLQFLFEYFSETQRNKGNFPGRFSGRQFSNSRSEMNVSTLELGDSALYLCASTPVAGILYNEQFFGPGTRLTVL.

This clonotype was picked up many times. CDR3 loop: CASSLAGDEQYF. CDR3 nucleotide sequence: TGCGCCAGCAGCTTGGCAGGGGACGAGCAGTACTTC. This sequence joins TRBV5-1 and TRBJ2-7, with D possibly matching TRBD1 (6 bases). Trimming removed 0 bases at V and 5 bases at J, with 6 bases between. Per the germline V gene, CDR1 is SGHRS and CDR2 is YFSETQ. The length of the CDR3 is 12 residues.

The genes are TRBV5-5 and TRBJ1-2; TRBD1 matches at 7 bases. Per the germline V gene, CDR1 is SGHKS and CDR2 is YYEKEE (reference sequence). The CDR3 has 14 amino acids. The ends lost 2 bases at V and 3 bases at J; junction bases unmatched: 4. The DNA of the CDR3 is TGTGCCAGCAGCTTATCGACAGGGCACTATGGCTACACCTTC. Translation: CASSLSTGHYGYTF.

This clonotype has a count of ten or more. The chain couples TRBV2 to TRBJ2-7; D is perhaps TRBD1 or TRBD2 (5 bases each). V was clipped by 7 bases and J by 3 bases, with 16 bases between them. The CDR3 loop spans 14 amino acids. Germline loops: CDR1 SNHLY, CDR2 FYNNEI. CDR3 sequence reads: CASNLEKGSYEQYF. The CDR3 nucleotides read TGTGCCAGCAACTTGGAAAAGGGGAGCTACGAGCAGTACTTC.

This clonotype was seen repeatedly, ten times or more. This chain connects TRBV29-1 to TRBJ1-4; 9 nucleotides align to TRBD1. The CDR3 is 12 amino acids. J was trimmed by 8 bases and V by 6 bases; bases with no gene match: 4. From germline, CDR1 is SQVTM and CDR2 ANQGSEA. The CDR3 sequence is CSVGQGGEKLFF. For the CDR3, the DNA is TGCAGCGTGGGACAGGGTGGCGAAAAACTGTTTTTT.

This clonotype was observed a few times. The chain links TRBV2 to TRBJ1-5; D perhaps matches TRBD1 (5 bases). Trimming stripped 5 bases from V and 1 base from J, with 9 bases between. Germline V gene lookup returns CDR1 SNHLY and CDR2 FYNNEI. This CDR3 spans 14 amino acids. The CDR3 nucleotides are TGTGCCAGCAGTCAGGGTATGAGCAATCAGCCCCAGCATTTT. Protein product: CASSQGMSNQPQHF.

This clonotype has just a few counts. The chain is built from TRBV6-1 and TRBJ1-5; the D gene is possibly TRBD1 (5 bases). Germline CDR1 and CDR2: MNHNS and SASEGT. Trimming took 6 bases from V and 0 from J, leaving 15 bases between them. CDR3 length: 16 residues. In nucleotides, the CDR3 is TGTGCCAGCAGCCACGTGACAGCTTATAGCAATCAGCCCCAGCATTTT. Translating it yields CASSHVTAYSNQPQHF.

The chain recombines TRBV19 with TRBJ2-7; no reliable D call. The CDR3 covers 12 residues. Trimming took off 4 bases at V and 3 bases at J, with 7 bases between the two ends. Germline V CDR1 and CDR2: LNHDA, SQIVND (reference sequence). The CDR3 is CASSTVGYEQYF. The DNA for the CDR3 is TGTGCCAGTAGTACAGTGGGCTACGAGCAGTACTTC.

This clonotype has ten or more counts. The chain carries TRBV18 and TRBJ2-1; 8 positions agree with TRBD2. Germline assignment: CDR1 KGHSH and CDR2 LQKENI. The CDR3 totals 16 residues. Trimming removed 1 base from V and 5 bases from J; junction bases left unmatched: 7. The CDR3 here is CASSPRGLVAHNEQFF. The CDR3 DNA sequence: TGTGCCAGCTCACCACGGGGACTAGTCGCCCACAATGAGCAGTTCTTC. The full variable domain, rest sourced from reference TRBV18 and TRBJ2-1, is NAGVMQNPRHLVRRRGQEARLRCSPMKGHSHVYWYRQLPEEGLKFMVYLQKENIIDESGMPKERFSAEFPKEGPSILRIQQVVRGDSAAYFCASSPRGLVAHNEQFFGPGTRLTVL.

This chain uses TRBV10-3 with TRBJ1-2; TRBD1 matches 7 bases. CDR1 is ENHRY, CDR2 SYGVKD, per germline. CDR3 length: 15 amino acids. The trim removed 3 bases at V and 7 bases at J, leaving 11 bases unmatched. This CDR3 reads CAISELTGRIIGYTF. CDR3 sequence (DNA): TGTGCCATCAGTGAATTGACAGGGCGGATTATTGGCTACACCTTC.

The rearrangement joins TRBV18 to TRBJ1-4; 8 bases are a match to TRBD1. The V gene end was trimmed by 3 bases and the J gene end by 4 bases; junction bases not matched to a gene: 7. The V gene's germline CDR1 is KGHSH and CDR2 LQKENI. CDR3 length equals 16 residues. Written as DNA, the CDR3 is TGTGCCAGCTCACCTCGGACAGGGAGAAATAATGAAAAACTGTTTTTT. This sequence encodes CASSPRTGRNNEKLFF.

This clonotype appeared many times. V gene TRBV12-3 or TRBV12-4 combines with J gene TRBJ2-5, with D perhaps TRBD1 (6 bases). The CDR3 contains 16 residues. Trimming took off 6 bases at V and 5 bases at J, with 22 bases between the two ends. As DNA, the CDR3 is TGTGCCAGCAGCTCCCGACAGGCGGGCGGGTGGGAGACCCAGTACTTC. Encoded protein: CASSSRQAGGWETQYF.

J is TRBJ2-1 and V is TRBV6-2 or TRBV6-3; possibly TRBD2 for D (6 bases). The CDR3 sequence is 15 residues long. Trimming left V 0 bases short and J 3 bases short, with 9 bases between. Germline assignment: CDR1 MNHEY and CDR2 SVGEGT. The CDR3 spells CASSYSGRGYNEQFF. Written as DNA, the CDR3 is TGTGCCAGCAGTTACTCGGGGCGGGGCTACAATGAGCAGTTCTTC.

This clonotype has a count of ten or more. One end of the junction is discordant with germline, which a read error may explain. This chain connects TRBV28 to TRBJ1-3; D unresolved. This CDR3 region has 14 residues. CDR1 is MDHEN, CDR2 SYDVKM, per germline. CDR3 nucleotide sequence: TGTGCCAGCATCCCAGGCCCCTCTGAAAACACCATATATTTT. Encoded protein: CASIPGPSENTIYF.

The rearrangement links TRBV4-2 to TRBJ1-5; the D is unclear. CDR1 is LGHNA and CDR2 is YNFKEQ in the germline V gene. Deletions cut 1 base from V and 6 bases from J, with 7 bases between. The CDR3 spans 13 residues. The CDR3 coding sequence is TGTGCCAGCAGCCAAGGAGATGCTCAGCCCCAGCATTTT. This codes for CASSQGDAQPQHF.

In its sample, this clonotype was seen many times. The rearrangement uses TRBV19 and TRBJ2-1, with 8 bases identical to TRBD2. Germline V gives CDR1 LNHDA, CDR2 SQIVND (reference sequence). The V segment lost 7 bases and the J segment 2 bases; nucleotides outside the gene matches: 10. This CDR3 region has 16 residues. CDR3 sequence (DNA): TGTGCCAGTACTCCGAAGAGGCGGGGGGCCTACAATGAGCAGTTCTTC. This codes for CASTPKRRGAYNEQFF.

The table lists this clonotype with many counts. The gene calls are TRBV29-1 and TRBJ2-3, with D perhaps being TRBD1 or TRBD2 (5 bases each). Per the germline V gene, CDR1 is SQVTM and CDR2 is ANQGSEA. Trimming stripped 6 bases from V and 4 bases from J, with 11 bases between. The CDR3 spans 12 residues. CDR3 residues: CSVRLGADTQYF. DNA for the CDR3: TGCAGCGTGAGGCTGGGGGCAGATACGCAGTATTTT.

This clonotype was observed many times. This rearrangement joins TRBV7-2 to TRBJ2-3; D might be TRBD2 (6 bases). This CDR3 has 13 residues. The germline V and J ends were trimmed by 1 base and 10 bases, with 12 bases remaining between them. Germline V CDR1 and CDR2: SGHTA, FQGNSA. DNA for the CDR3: TGTGCCAGCAGCTTAGGGCGGGACTTTTCGCAGTATTTT. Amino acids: CASSLGRDFSQYF. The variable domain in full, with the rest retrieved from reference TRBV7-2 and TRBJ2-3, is GAGVSQSPSNKVTEKGKDVELRCDPISGHTALYWYRQSLGQGLEFLIYFQGNSAPDKSGLPSDRFSAERTGGSVSTLTIQRTQQEDSAVYLCASSLGRDFSQYFGPGTRLTVL.

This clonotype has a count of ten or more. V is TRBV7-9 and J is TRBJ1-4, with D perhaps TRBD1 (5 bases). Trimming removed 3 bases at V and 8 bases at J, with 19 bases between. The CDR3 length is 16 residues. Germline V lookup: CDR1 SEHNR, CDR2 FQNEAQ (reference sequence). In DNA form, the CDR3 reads TGTGCCAGCAGCTTCCGATCGGGGCAGGTGGGCGAAAAACTGTTTTTT. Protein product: CASSFRSGQVGEKLFF.

The CDR3 loop is CSALPLIGAFNGYTF. In DNA form, the CDR3 reads TGCAGTGCTTTACCTCTTATAGGGGCGTTTAATGGCTACACCTTC. The rearrangement links TRBV20-1 to TRBJ1-2; possibly TRBD1 for D (5 bases). V was trimmed by 5 bases and J by 6 bases, leaving 22 bases between them. This CDR3 spans 15 amino acids. Germline assignment: CDR1 DFQATT and CDR2 SNEGSKA (reference sequence).

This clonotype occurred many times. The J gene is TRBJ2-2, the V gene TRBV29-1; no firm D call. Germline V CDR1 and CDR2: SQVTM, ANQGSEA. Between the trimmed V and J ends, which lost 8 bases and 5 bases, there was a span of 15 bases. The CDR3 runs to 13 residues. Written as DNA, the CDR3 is TGCAGCTTAAGGGTCACTGGAACCGGGGAGCTGTTTTTT. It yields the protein CSLRVTGTGELFF.

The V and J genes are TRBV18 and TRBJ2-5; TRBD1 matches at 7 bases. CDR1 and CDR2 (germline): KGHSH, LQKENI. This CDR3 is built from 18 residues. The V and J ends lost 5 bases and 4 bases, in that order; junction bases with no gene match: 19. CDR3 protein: CASSSRQGSFRLPETQYF. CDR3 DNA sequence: TGTGCCAGCTCATCTCGACAGGGTTCTTTTCGTTTGCCAGAGACCCAGTACTTC.